This T cell receptor (beta chain) was identified in a study of OX40 agonist ivuxolimab in advanced cancers. Study-wide context: Anti-PD-1, anti-PD-L1 or anti-CTLA-4 therapy given earlier was allowed, and 40% had some. Of the patients, three showed partial responses, one with hepatocellular carcinoma and two with cutaneous melanoma.

The CDR3 sequence is 13 residues long. CDR1 is LNHDA, CDR2 SQIVND, per germline (reference sequence). The V end was cut by 4 bases, the J end by 0 bases, with 6 bases between. Clones were sequenced by immunoSEQ multiplex PCR, and TCRdb holds only the in-frame ones, with some missing. The sample comprises roughly 70,000 clones, more than 80% of which are singletons, and 2% to 3% rests with the top ten. The V gene is TRBV19, the J gene TRBJ1-2, with D unresolved. This TCR was sampled from an adult with an advanced solid tumor such as melanoma, head and neck, liver or kidney cancer. The sequencing used CD4+ or CD8+ T cells sorted from blood, collected in a trial of the OX40 agonist ivuxolimab. The CDR3 here is CASSTRANYGYTF. In DNA, the CDR3 is TGTGCCAGTAGTACCCGGGCTAACTATGGCTACACCTTC.